This paragraph covers one T cell receptor (beta chain) sequence. Its antigen is not identified. Methods used by the authors: Construction of a distant-metastasis classifier for papillary thyroid cancer relied on CDR3 differences across clinicopathological groups. TCRdb redid the clone calls on the PCR reads using MiXCR. TCRdb, rather than the study authors, made the V and J calls. This table has approximately 35,000 clones, around 17% appearing once. The germline gives CDR1 MNHEY, CDR2 SMNVEV (reference sequence). Trimming removed 2 bases from V and 8 bases from J, with 10 bases in between. CDR3 length equals 13 residues. These data originate in a study of metastatic and nonmetastatic thyroid tumors. Study summary: Blood and tumor or nodule tissue repertoires from malignant and benign thyroid patients were compared.

Before thyroid surgery, none of the patients had received any treatment. Study results and caveats: Malignant tumors reportedly showed significantly higher TCR beta diversity than benign nodules in both blood and tumor.

The material sequenced was blood. The clonotype was recovered from a male donor with papillary thyroid cancer or a benign thyroid nodule (not recorded which). Some clones in this sample may be carry-over from other donors' samples. The gene calls are TRBV27 and TRBJ2-1; possibly TRBD1 or TRBD2 for D (5 bases each). The CDR3 loop is CASSLKGTYEQFF. The CDR3 DNA reads TGTGCCAGCAGTTTAAAGGGGACCTATGAGCAGTTCTTC.